The sequence of this TCR beta chain was determined in a study of blood T cell repertoires in COVID-19. Study overall: PBMCs, B-cell-depleted T cells, or T cells provided the cDNA or gDNA that made up the material.

Authors' data handling: Amplification of reference gene primers provided the estimated nucleated cell counts. TCRdb keeps only in-frame clones here, not all; method: immunoSEQ multiplex PCR. V and J calls and clone size are given by that table; D and trimming were obtained from the DNA. The sample holds about 100,000 clones, more than 85% seen once. The germline V gene encodes CDR1 SGHNT and CDR2 YENEEA. With V trimmed by 4 bases and J by 5 bases, 12 bases remained unmatched. This CDR3 spans 17 amino acids. The rearrangement uses TRBV11-3 and TRBJ2-5, with TRBD2 matching 11 bases. This receptor was taken from a man between 50 and 59 years old with active COVID-19. Sequenced sample: peripheral blood. For the CDR3, the DNA is TGTGCCAGCAGCTCCAGATCACTAGCGGGAGTTGGGGAGACCCAGTACTTC. Its translation is CASSSRSLAGVGETQYF.